This TCR beta chain derives from a study of shared clonotypes between healthy human individuals. General study points: Naive subsets tended to show greater estimated richness than memory subsets.

The sample holds one count of this clone. Its antigen is not identified. Investigators spread the genomic DNA of each subset evenly over several immunoSEQ plates. Libraries were prepared by immunoSEQ multiplex PCR; TCRdb keeps only in-frame clonotypes and omits some of them. This sample carries 1.5 million to 2.5 million clones, about 94% of them seen once, and the ten largest clones take approximately 1.2%. CD45RO negativity and positive selection for CCR7 defined naive CD8 cells, a population that excluded terminally differentiated effector memory CD45RA+ cells. The receptor was isolated from a man between 18 and 35 years old in good health. Source material: naive CD8+ T cells sorted from blood.

The DNA for the CDR3 is TGTGCCAGTAGTATGTCTGCGCGGGAGGGCTACGAGCAGTACTTC. This sequence encodes CASSMSAREGYEQYF. The genes are TRBV19 and TRBJ2-7; 9 nucleotides match TRBD2. The CDR3 length is 15 residues. Germline-derived CDR1 and CDR2 are LNHDA and SQIVND (reference sequence). V trimming: 3 bases; J trimming: 3 bases; junction bases outside the gene matches: 6.